This record covers a single T cell receptor beta chain. Its antigen is not identified. Germline-derived CDR1 and CDR2 are MNHNY and SVGAGI (reference sequence). The CDR3 is 13 residues long. V shed 0 bases and J shed 2 bases, with 5 bases lying between them. Investigators isolated RNA and reverse transcribed it into cDNA to act as the sequencing template. Sequenced by immunoSEQ multiplex PCR; TCRdb stores in-frame clones only, minus some. The sample shows about 140,000 clones, 50% to 65% of them seen only once. PBMCs, the starting material, were the source of sorted CD4+ and CD8+ T cells. This entry comes from a study of CD8+ T cells in alopecia areata. Study-level points and caveats: Sharing of TCR sequences between patients (possibly for HLA-related reasons) was less clear than in mice. Greater clonality was observed in lesional scalp samples, especially alopecia totalis/universalis, versus normal scalp.

The chain has TRBV6-6 and TRBJ2-7; no clear D. The sample was CD4+ T cells sorted from blood. This TCR came from a human donor in good health. The CDR3 coding sequence is TGTGCCAGCAGTTACTCGACGCCCTACGAGCAGTACTTC. It codes for CASSYSTPYEQYF.